The sequence of this T cell receptor (beta chain) was determined in a study of blood T cell repertoires in COVID-19. Study-level information: PBMCs, B-cell-depleted T cells, or T cells were the source of the cDNA or gDNA that made up the material.

The CDR3 is 12 amino acids. The V segment lost 6 bases and the J segment 10 bases; nucleotides outside the gene matches: 1. Repertoires were generated with immunoSEQ multiplex PCR, while TCRdb's copy carries only in-frame clones and drops some. Of roughly 160,000 clones listed, about nine tenths are singletons. What was sequenced was peripheral blood. The clonotype was recovered from a man in his 60s with acute or convalescent COVID-19. V and J are TRBV12-3 or TRBV12-4 and TRBJ2-1, with TRBD2 matching over 12 bases. Here the CDR3 reads CASRGTSGEQFF. The CDR3 DNA sequence: TGTGCCAGCAGGGGGACTAGCGGGGAGCAGTTCTTC.